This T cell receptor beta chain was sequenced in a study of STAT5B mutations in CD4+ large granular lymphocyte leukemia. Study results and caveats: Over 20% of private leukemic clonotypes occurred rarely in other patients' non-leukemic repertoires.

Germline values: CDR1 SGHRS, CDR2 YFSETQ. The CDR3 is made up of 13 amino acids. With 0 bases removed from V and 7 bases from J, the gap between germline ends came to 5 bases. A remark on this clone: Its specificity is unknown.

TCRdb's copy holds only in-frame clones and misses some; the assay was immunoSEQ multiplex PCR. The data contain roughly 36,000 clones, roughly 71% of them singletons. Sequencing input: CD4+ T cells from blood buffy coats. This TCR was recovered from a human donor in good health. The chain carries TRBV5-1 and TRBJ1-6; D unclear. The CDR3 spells CASSLGGNSPLHF. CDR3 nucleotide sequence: TGCGCCAGCAGCTTGGGCGGAAATTCACCCCTCCACTTT.